The 26 T cell receptor beta chains presented below share a single source sample, sequenced in a study of human T cells and chemical hapten exposure. Whole blood that had not been fractionated was the source of extracted total RNA. TCRdb re-analysed the 5' RACE reads in MiXCR, keeping a single row per CDR3 protein. The sample has tens of thousands of distinct CDR3 sequences, under 10% seen once. These receptors were collected from a male donor in good health.

Many counts were recorded for this clonotype. This sequence joins TRBV24-1 and TRBJ1-5, with D maybe TRBD1 (5 bases). Germline V gene lookup returns CDR1 KGHDR and CDR2 SFDVKD. This CDR3 comprises 19 residues. Trimming removed 6 bases from V and 1 base from J, with 24 bases in between. This CDR3 is CATSSFGAQGSGSNQPQHF. CDR3 sequence (DNA): TGTGCCACCAGTTCCTTTGGGGCTCAGGGCTCAGGGAGCAATCAGCCCCAGCATTTT.

This clonotype was seen repeatedly, ten times or more. The rearrangement links TRBV11-2 to TRBJ2-4, with 11 bases identical to TRBD2. CDR1 and CDR2 from the germline V gene are SGHAT and FQNNGV. With 0 bases clipped from V and 5 bases from J, the junction kept 12 bases outside the gene matches. The CDR3 contains 19 residues. The CDR3 protein is CASSLDLVWLAGGENIQYF. The CDR3 nucleotides are TGTGCCAGCAGCTTAGATTTGGTTTGGTTAGCGGGAGGGGAAAACATTCAGTACTTC.

This clonotype showed up just a few times. V gene TRBV18 combines with J gene TRBJ2-7; TRBD2 aligns across 8 bases. CDR1 is KGHSH, CDR2 LQKENI, per germline. V dropped 10 bases and J dropped 1; count of bases not matched to a gene: 12. The CDR3 is 15 residues long. The CDR3, as DNA: TGTGCCATCGGTACGCCGGGGGGGCAGTCCTACGAGCAGTACTTC. Amino acids: CAIGTPGGQSYEQYF. Supplemented by reference TRBV18 and TRBJ2-7, the full variable domain reads NAGVMQNPRHLVRRRGQEARLRCSPMKGHSHVYWYRQLPEEGLKFMVYLQKENIIDESGMPKERFSAEFPKEGPSILRIQQVVRGDSAAYFCAIGTPGGQSYEQYFGPGTRLTVT.

Ten or more counts support this clonotype. The gene calls are TRBV6-2 or TRBV6-3 and TRBJ2-1; 15 positions match TRBD2. This CDR3 contains 16 residues. CDR1 is MNHEY, CDR2 SVGEGT, per germline. The V segment lost 4 bases and the J segment 7 bases; nucleotides outside the gene matches: 5. CDR3 coding DNA: TGTGCCAGCAGTTGGGGACTAGCGGGAGGTACTAATGAGCAGTTCTTC. Its translation: CASSWGLAGGTNEQFF.

V gene TRBV25-1 combines with J gene TRBJ2-2, with D perhaps matching TRBD1 or TRBD2 (6 bases each). The CDR3 is 16 residues long. The V gene's germline CDR1 is MGHDK and CDR2 SYGVNS. V lost 5 bases, J lost 6 bases, and 19 bases lay in between. The chain's CDR3 is CASSTPRGPLPGELFF. CDR3 nucleotides: TGTGCCAGCAGTACCCCTCGGGGGCCCCTTCCCGGGGAGCTGTTTTTT.

The chain carries TRBV27 and TRBJ1-2, with 7 bases lining up with TRBD1. There are 12 residues in the CDR3. The germline V gene encodes CDR1 MNHEY and CDR2 SMNVEV (reference sequence). Germline trimming cut 4 bases from V and 7 bases from J; bases unmatched to any gene: 3. CDR3 residues: CASSSGQAGYTF. The DNA of the CDR3 is TGTGCCAGCAGTTCCGGACAGGCTGGCTACACCTTC.

This clonotype occurred many times. The rearrangement links TRBV25-1 to TRBJ2-3; 8 positions match TRBD2. The CDR3 sequence is 15 residues long. Germline V gene data show CDR1 as MGHDK and CDR2 as SYGVNS. V shed 3 bases and J 2 bases; nucleotides not matched to a gene: 4. This CDR3 reads CASSDGGGYTDTQYF. The CDR3 bases are TGTGCCAGCAGTGACGGCGGGGGGTACACAGATACGCAGTATTTT.

Only a few counts were recorded for this clonotype. The gene calls are TRBV3-1 and TRBJ2-1, with 9 nucleotides matching TRBD2. This CDR3 region has 15 residues. Germline V gene sequence: CDR1 LGHDT, CDR2 YNNKEL (reference sequence). V lost 4 bases to trimming and J lost 2 bases; unmatched junction nucleotides: 3. The CDR3 protein is CASSLTSGTYNEQFF. The CDR3 DNA sequence: TGTGCCAGCAGCCTGACTAGCGGAACCTACAATGAGCAGTTCTTC.

This clonotype appeared a few times. This chain uses TRBV14 with TRBJ2-3; 8 bases align to TRBD2. V shed 3 bases, J shed 4 bases, and the junction held 6 bases outside the gene matches. Germline values: CDR1 SGHDN, CDR2 FVKESK. The CDR3 length is 15 residues. CDR3 region: CASSHRGGRPDTQYF. CDR3 DNA sequence: TGTGCCAGCAGCCATCGAGGCGGGAGGCCAGATACGCAGTATTTT.

In its sample, this clonotype was seen a few times. The rearrangement joins TRBV7-2 to TRBJ2-7; the match to TRBD2 covers 7 bases. V trimming: 2 bases; J trimming: 2 bases; junction bases outside the gene matches: 6. Germline CDR1 SGHTA, CDR2 FQGNSA. The CDR3 length is 15 residues. CDR3 nucleotides: TGTGCCAGCAGCTTACCTCCTAGCGGAACCTACGAGCAGTACTTC. This encodes CASSLPPSGTYEQYF.

This clonotype was counted ten times or more. This chain joins TRBV7-9 and TRBJ2-1; D is undetermined. Germline V gene sequence: CDR1 SEHNR, CDR2 FQNEAQ (reference sequence). The CDR3 is made up of 12 amino acids. The ends were cut back, 6 bases at V and 8 bases at J, with 11 bases in the middle. The CDR3 sequence is CASSLPGDEQFF. The CDR3 region has the DNA TGTGCCAGCAGTCTCCCGGGCGATGAGCAGTTCTTC. Supplemented by reference TRBV7-9 and TRBJ2-1, the full variable domain reads DTGVSQNPRHKITKRGQNVTFRCDPISEHNRLYWYRQTLGQGPEFLTYFQNEAQLEKSRLLSDRFSAERPKGSFSTLEIQRTEQGDSAMYLCASSLPGDEQFFGPGTRLTVL.

This clonotype was recorded a few times. The chain combines TRBV6-2 or TRBV6-3 with TRBJ2-1, with 12 bases aligning to TRBD2. This CDR3 is 15 amino acids long. J gave up 8 bases and V 4 bases, and 6 bases lay outside the gene matches. In germline, CDR1 is MNHEY, CDR2 SVGEGT. The CDR3 loop reads CASSSRLAGGHEQFF. Written as DNA, the CDR3 is TGTGCCAGCAGTTCGAGGCTAGCGGGGGGGCATGAGCAGTTCTTC.

V and J are TRBV6-2 or TRBV6-3 and TRBJ2-3, with 13 bases aligning to TRBD2. The CDR3 is 17 residues long. CDR1 is MNHEY and CDR2 is SVGEGT in the germline V gene. V shed 1 base, J shed 3 bases, and the junction held 4 bases outside the gene matches. This chain's CDR3 is CASSYLGTSGETDTQYF. Written as DNA, the CDR3 is TGTGCCAGCAGTTACTTGGGGACTAGCGGGGAAACAGATACGCAGTATTTT.

V gene TRBV5-1 combines with J gene TRBJ2-3; the match to TRBD2 covers 8 bases. V trimming: 1 base; J trimming: 4 bases; junction bases outside the gene matches: 5. There are 15 residues in the CDR3. Germline-derived CDR1 and CDR2 are SGHRS and YFSETQ. Written as DNA, the CDR3 is TGCGCCAGCAGCTTGCAGCGGGAGAGGTCAGATACGCAGTATTTT. As protein: CASSLQRERSDTQYF.

The chain is built from TRBV29-1 and TRBJ2-7, with D perhaps matching TRBD2 (6 bases). CDR3 length equals 12 residues. Trimming cost V 4 bases and J 0 bases, with 7 bases left between them. Germline loops: CDR1 SQVTM, CDR2 ANQGSEA. This CDR3 is CSVVGSSYEQYF. The CDR3 DNA reads as TGCAGCGTTGTCGGGAGCTCCTACGAGCAGTACTTC.

V and J are TRBV6-1 and TRBJ1-4; D is ambiguous. CDR1 is MNHNS and CDR2 is SASEGT in the germline V gene. V was trimmed by 0 bases and J by 0 bases, leaving 23 bases between them. This CDR3 has 21 amino acids. The CDR3 DNA is TGTGCCAGCAGTGAAGCCCGCTTGTTCAGGTCCTTGGGGTCAACTAATGAAAAACTGTTTTTT. It codes for CASSEARLFRSLGSTNEKLFF.

This clonotype was found once. The chain combines TRBV6-2 or TRBV6-3 with TRBJ1-5; D remains unclear. The CDR3 loop spans 11 amino acids. Trimming removed 8 bases at V and 6 bases at J, with 8 bases between. The germline V gene encodes CDR1 MNHEY and CDR2 SVGEGT. The chain's CDR3 is CASGWSQPQHF. Here the CDR3 DNA reads TGTGCCAGCGGGTGGAGTCAGCCCCAGCATTTT.

This clonotype was observed a few times. The V and J genes are TRBV7-8 and TRBJ2-5; D is uncertain. V dropped 5 bases and J dropped 2 bases, with 18 bases sitting between them. In germline, CDR1 is SGHVS, CDR2 FQNEAQ. The CDR3 is 16 residues long. CDR3 protein: CASSPSITRFQETQYF. In DNA, the CDR3 is TGTGCCAGCAGCCCGAGCATAACAAGATTTCAAGAGACCCAGTACTTC.

The chain employs TRBV28 and TRBJ2-3; 7 positions match TRBD1. V dropped 5 bases and J dropped 2; count of bases not matched to a gene: 10. This CDR3 contains 16 residues. In germline, CDR1 is MDHEN, CDR2 SYDVKM. CDR3 nucleotide sequence: TGTGCCAGCAGTCCAGAGCAGGGGGAATACACAGATACGCAGTATTTT. Its protein product is CASSPEQGEYTDTQYF.

The CDR3, as DNA: TGTGCCAGCAGCTTCGGACAGGGGTATGGCTACACCTTC. Residues: CASSFGQGYGYTF. The gene calls are TRBV11-2 and TRBJ1-2; 9 nucleotides match TRBD1. This CDR3 contains 13 residues. Germline V gene lookup returns CDR1 SGHAT and CDR2 FQNNGV. V shed 3 bases, J shed 5 bases, and the junction held 1 base outside the gene matches.

This clonotype came up many times. CDR3 in DNA: TGCAGTGCTAGAGTTAGGACTAGCGGGAGGGTCCCGATCACCGGGGAGCTGTTTTTT. This codes for CSARVRTSGRVPITGELFF. The rearrangement joins TRBV20-1 to TRBJ2-2; 15 positions agree with TRBD2. V lost 1 base, J lost 4 bases, and 10 bases stayed unmatched. CDR1 is DFQATT and CDR2 is SNEGSKA in the germline V gene (reference sequence). There are 19 residues in the CDR3.

The gene calls are TRBV6-5 and TRBJ2-5, with TRBD1 identical over 9 bases. The CDR3 spans 17 residues. The V and J ends lost 8 bases and 5 bases, in that order; junction bases with no gene match: 18. Looked up from germline, CDR1 is MNHEY and CDR2 is SVGAGI. The CDR3 coding sequence is TGTGCCAGCGCGGCCCCGCTCGCCGGGACAGGGAAGGAGACCCAGTACTTC. Its translation is CASAAPLAGTGKETQYF.

This clonotype was detected a few times. This CDR3 is CASSGLGGGAEGGANVLTF. CDR3 bases: TGCGCCAGCAGCGGCCTAGGCGGGGGCGCCGAGGGGGGGGCCAACGTCCTGACTTTC. The chain carries TRBV5-1 and TRBJ2-6; D is possibly TRBD2 (7 bases). There are 19 residues in the CDR3. The ends were cut back, 4 bases at V and 4 bases at J, with 24 bases in the middle. The germline CDR1 and CDR2 sequences are SGHRS and YFSETQ. The whole variable domain, filled in from reference TRBV5-1 and TRBJ2-6, reads KAGVTQTPRYLIKTRGQQVTLSCSPISGHRSVSWYQQTPGQGLQFLFEYFSETQRNKGNFPGRFSGRQFSNSRSEMNVSTLELGDSALYLCASSGLGGGAEGGANVLTFGAGSRLTVL.

The chain employs TRBV6-2 or TRBV6-3 and TRBJ1-6, with no clear D. CDR1 is MNHEY, CDR2 SVGEGT, per germline. The CDR3 has 12 residues. The V gene lost 8 bases and the J gene lost 11 bases, with 13 bases spanning the gap. The CDR3 region has the DNA TGTGCCAGCTCAAATGGGGTTCCACCCCTCCACTTT. It translates to CASSNGVPPLHF.

This clonotype was seen many times. The CDR3: CSARGLAGGLVYEQYF. The CDR3 coding sequence is TGCAGTGCTAGAGGACTAGCGGGAGGTCTTGTGTACGAGCAGTACTTC. This chain connects TRBV20-1 to TRBJ2-7; 13 bases align to TRBD2. This CDR3 spans 16 amino acids. V lost 1 base, J lost 4 bases, and 7 bases stayed unmatched. Looked up from germline, CDR1 is DFQATT and CDR2 is SNEGSKA (reference sequence).

V is TRBV5-1 and J is TRBJ2-5; D remains ambiguous. Trimming removed 0 bases from V and 3 bases from J, with 9 bases in between. Germline V gene data show CDR1 as SGHRS and CDR2 as YFSETQ. The CDR3 is 14 residues long. CDR3 sequence reads: CASSLVVSKETQYF. The CDR3 DNA sequence: TGCGCCAGCAGCTTGGTAGTATCAAAAGAGACCCAGTACTTC.